These 26 T cell receptor beta chains came from one sample sequenced in a study of long-term antiretroviral therapy in people with HIV. The assay used was immunoSEQ (version v3.0), run at survey level. Clones were sequenced by immunoSEQ multiplex PCR, and TCRdb holds only the in-frame ones, with some missing. The sample yields roughly 20,000 clones, approximately 90% seen once. Sequencing was performed on unsorted PBMCs, taken 1.8 years before starting antiretroviral therapy. Receptors were obtained from a woman in her twenties or thirties with HIV.

This rearrangement joins TRBV30 to TRBJ1-2, with TRBD1 as a possible D gene (6 bases). Germline V gene sequence: CDR1 GTSNPN, CDR2 SVGIG (reference sequence). V was trimmed by 0 bases and J by 4 bases, leaving 9 bases between them. The CDR3 runs 13 residues. Here the CDR3 DNA reads TGTGCCTGGAGTGTAGTGACAGGCTATGGCTACACCTTC. This codes for CAWSVVTGYGYTF.

The rearrangement uses TRBV21-1 and TRBJ1-5; the table's D call of TRBD1 was not tested on the DNA. TRBV21-1 is described as a pseudogene. CDR3 size: 14 residues. The CDR3 sequence: CASKVRQPNQPQHF. The CDR3 coding sequence is TGTGCCAGCAAGGTAAGACAGCCCAATCAGCCCCAGCATTTT.

The chain couples TRBV25-1 to TRBJ2-2, with TRBD1 matching 12 bases. CDR3 length: 16 residues. With V trimmed by 2 bases and J by 7 bases, 5 bases remained unmatched. Germline V gene sequence: CDR1 MGHDK, CDR2 SYGVNS. CDR3 loop: CASSELGTGGIGELFF. CDR3 DNA: TGTGCCAGCAGTGAACTCGGGACAGGGGGCATCGGGGAGCTGTTTTTT.

In DNA, the CDR3 is TGTGCCAGCAGCTTGCAGATACCGGGGGATAGAACCTTC. Translated: CASSLQIPGDRTF. The chain uses TRBV5-5 and TRBJ1-2; D may be TRBD1 (5 bases). The CDR3 runs to 13 residues. V lost 1 base and J lost 14, with 18 bases in between. Germline V CDR1 and CDR2: SGHKS, YYEKEE (reference sequence).

This clone was seen only once. As DNA, the CDR3 is TGCAGCGTTGAAGTTAGGTCAACCGGGGAGCTGTTTTTT. Protein: CSVEVRSTGELFF. The gene calls are TRBV29-1 and TRBJ2-2, with unresolved D. V lost 1 base to trimming and J lost 5 bases, with 8 bases between them. The germline V gene has CDR1 SQVTM and CDR2 ANQGSEA. The CDR3 totals 13 residues.

The rearrangement uses TRBV11-2 and TRBJ2-7; 8 bases are shared with TRBD2. Germline V gene sequence: CDR1 SGHAT, CDR2 FQNNGV. V shed 5 bases, J shed 3 bases, and the junction held 12 bases outside the gene matches. CDR3 length: 16 residues. CDR3: CASSPLGAGVGYEQYV. CDR3 nucleotides: TGTGCCAGCAGCCCCCTCGGAGCGGGGGTCGGCTACGAGCAGTACGTC.

The rearrangement links TRBV5-4 to TRBJ2-1; 11 bases fit TRBD2. CDR3 length: 16 amino acids. Germline CDR1 reads SGHNT; CDR2 reads YYREEE (reference sequence). V trimming: 3 bases; J trimming: 4 bases; junction bases outside the gene matches: 6. CDR3 bases: TGTGCCAGCAGCTCCGGAACTAGCGGGGGTTACAATGAGCAGTTCTTC. Translation: CASSSGTSGGYNEQFF.

The chain recombines TRBV5-1 with TRBJ1-5, with a possible D match to TRBD1 (6 bases). From germline, CDR1 is SGHRS and CDR2 YFSETQ. This CDR3 contains 14 residues. The V gene lost 2 bases and the J gene lost 5 bases, with 11 bases spanning the gap. CDR3 in DNA: TGCGCCAGCAGCTTAAAACAGGGAGATCAGCCCCAGCATTTT. It specifies CASSLKQGDQPQHF.

The CDR3 is CASATGEETQYF. CDR3 DNA: TGTGCCAGTGCGACAGGGGAAGAGACCCAGTACTTC. The V call is TRBV2, the J call TRBJ2-5, with 8 bases matching TRBD1. This CDR3 spans 12 amino acids. Losses at the gene ends were 9 bases for V and 3 bases for J; bases not matched to a gene: 3. Germline-derived CDR1 and CDR2 are SNHLY and FYNNEI.

This clone was counted a single time. The gene calls are TRBV4-1 and TRBJ1-1; possibly TRBD1 for D (6 bases). Germline V CDR1 and CDR2: MGHRA, YSYEKL. This CDR3 is built from 16 residues. V gave up 4 bases and J gave up 2 bases, with 17 bases separating them. For the CDR3, the DNA is TGCGCCAGCAGCCCGGCGAGTCAGGGGCGCAACACTGAAGCTTTCTTT. It yields the protein CASSPASQGRNTEAFF.

This clone has just one count. The genes are TRBV5-1 and TRBJ2-3; D may be TRBD2 (5 bases). In germline, CDR1 is SGHRS, CDR2 YFSETQ. CDR3 length: 14 amino acids. V was pared by 2 bases and J by 4 bases, with 11 bases between. The CDR3 nucleotides read TGCGCCAGCAGCTTAGGACTCGCATCAGATACGCAGTATTTT. Its protein product is CASSLGLASDTQYF.

The chain employs TRBV19 and TRBJ2-1, with 7 bases fitting TRBD2. The CDR3 consists of 12 residues. The V gene end was trimmed by 5 bases and the J gene end by 9 bases; junction bases not matched to a gene: 4. The germline V gene encodes CDR1 LNHDA and CDR2 SQIVND (reference sequence). The CDR3 loop reads CASSPGGVEQFF. In nucleotides, the CDR3 is TGTGCCAGTAGTCCTGGGGGGGTTGAGCAGTTCTTC.

The chain carries TRBV4-1 and TRBJ1-6; 9 nucleotides match TRBD1. Unmatched junction bases numbered 8, after V lost 0 bases and J lost 11 bases. Germline loops: CDR1 MGHRA, CDR2 YSYEKL. The CDR3 extends over 16 amino acids. CDR3 protein: CASSQETGGLRTPLHF. As DNA, the CDR3 is TGCGCCAGCAGCCAAGAAACAGGGGGCTTAAGGACACCCCTCCACTTT.

The CDR3 DNA sequence: TGTGCCAGGAGGCGCCCGGGAATCATCGGAAACACCATATATTTT. Its protein product is CARRRPGIIGNTIYF. The chain has TRBV19 and TRBJ1-3; no reliable D call. The CDR3 loop spans 15 amino acids. V dropped 9 bases and J dropped 4 bases, with 19 bases sitting between them. Germline CDR1 is LNHDA and CDR2 is SQIVND (reference sequence).

The gene calls are TRBV27 and TRBJ1-1; D call uncertain. CDR3 length: 13 amino acids. CDR1 is MNHEY and CDR2 is SMNVEV in the germline V gene (reference sequence). Trimming left V 6 bases short and J 1 base short, with 9 bases between. This CDR3 reads CASSRRQNTEAFF. In DNA, the CDR3 is TGTGCCAGCAGCCGACGCCAGAACACTGAAGCTTTCTTT.

The rearrangement uses TRBV12-5 and TRBJ2-2; 10 nucleotides line up with TRBD1. The CDR3 runs to 19 residues. The germline CDR1 and CDR2 sequences are LGHNT and FRNRAP. Losses at the gene ends were 1 base for V and 0 bases for J; bases not matched to a gene: 8. The CDR3 sequence is CASGLARDRGRANTGELFF. In DNA form, the CDR3 reads TGTGCTAGTGGTTTGGCCCGGGACAGGGGACGAGCGAACACCGGGGAGCTGTTTTTT. The full variable domain, rest sourced from reference TRBV12-5 and TRBJ2-2, is DARVTQTPRHKVTEMGQEVTMRCQPILGHNTVFWYRQTMMQGLELLAYFRNRAPLDDSGMPKDRFSAEMPDATLATLKIQPSEPRDSAVYFCASGLARDRGRANTGELFFGEGSRLTVL.

The J gene is TRBJ1-6, the V gene TRBV27, with 9 bases fitting TRBD1. The CDR3 is 14 amino acids. Germline trimming cut 6 bases from V and 6 bases from J; bases unmatched to any gene: 3. CDR1 is MNHEY, CDR2 SMNVEV, per germline (reference sequence). The CDR3 sequence: CASSRTGVNSPLHF. The CDR3 DNA reads as TGTGCCAGCAGCCGGACAGGGGTTAATTCACCCCTCCACTTT.

The rearrangement links TRBV9 to TRBJ2-3; 9 bases agree with TRBD1. Germline V gene data show CDR1 as SGDLS and CDR2 as YYNGEE. The length of the CDR3 is 18 residues. V shed 7 bases and J 4 bases; nucleotides not matched to a gene: 19. CDR3 sequence: CASYLSTGTGRGADTQYF. For the CDR3, the DNA is TGTGCCAGCTACCTATCGACGGGGACAGGGCGGGGAGCAGATACGCAGTATTTT.

This chain connects TRBV28 to TRBJ1-2, with TRBD1 matching 8 bases. In germline, CDR1 is MDHEN, CDR2 SYDVKM. After removal of 6 bases from V and 3 bases from J, the junction contained 9 bases not matched to a gene. The length of the CDR3 is 15 residues. The DNA for the CDR3 is TGTGCCAGCAGCCCTCCAGGGGGCGCAGACTATGGCTACACCTTC. Translated: CASSPPGGADYGYTF.

This clone was observed a single time. This CDR3 is also generated by other DNA sequences in the sample. The chain is built from TRBV18 and TRBJ1-2; D not certain. This CDR3 spans 13 amino acids. V was trimmed by 2 bases and J by 3 bases, leaving 7 bases between them. Germline loops: CDR1 KGHSH, CDR2 LQKENI. This CDR3 is CASSPRVDYGYTF. The CDR3 region has the DNA TGTGCCAGCTCACCAAGGGTAGACTATGGCTACACCTTC.

This rearrangement joins TRBV27 to TRBJ1-2, with D possibly being TRBD1 (6 bases). Germline V gene lookup returns CDR1 MNHEY and CDR2 SMNVEV (reference sequence). The CDR3 covers 16 residues. V lost 4 bases and J lost 4, with 19 bases in between. The CDR3 DNA follows: TGTGCCAGCAGTTCCTACTCTGGACAGCCTATCTATGGCTACACCTTC. Protein product: CASSSYSGQPIYGYTF.

V is TRBV29-1 and J is TRBJ2-1; the match to TRBD2 covers 14 bases. Germline V gene data show CDR1 as SQVTM and CDR2 as ANQGSEA. Trimming at V came to 5 bases and at J to 1 base, leaving 10 bases not matched to a gene. The CDR3 spans 18 residues. The DNA for the CDR3 is TGCAGCGTTTTGGGGGGACTAGCGGGGGTACGTTCCTACAATGAGCAGTTCTTC. The encoded protein is CSVLGGLAGVRSYNEQFF.

This chain joins TRBV27 and TRBJ1-1, with 9 bases aligning to TRBD1. The length of the CDR3 is 16 residues. Germline V CDR1 and CDR2: MNHEY, SMNVEV (reference sequence). The junction had 10 bases not matched to a gene; V was cut back by 3 bases and J by 5 bases. As DNA, the CDR3 is TGTGCCAGCAGTTTGGGGCTTCCCGGGACAGGGACTGAAGCTTTCTTT. This sequence encodes CASSLGLPGTGTEAFF.

In this sample, this clone turned up once. The rearrangement joins TRBV4-1 to TRBJ1-2; the D is unclear. Germline values: CDR1 MGHRA, CDR2 YSYEKL. This CDR3 has 16 residues. V lost 0 bases and J lost 3, with 14 bases in between. The chain's CDR3 is CASSQEGSGRDYGYTF. The DNA for the CDR3 is TGCGCCAGCAGCCAAGAGGGGTCGGGGAGAGACTATGGCTACACCTTC.

The chain links TRBV18 to TRBJ1-3, with D possibly being TRBD1 (6 bases). V was shortened by 2 bases and J by 2 bases, with 13 bases between the two germline ends. Germline CDR1 is KGHSH and CDR2 is LQKENI. This CDR3 is 16 amino acids long. The CDR3 nucleotides read TGTGCCAGCTCACCATACGGGGACACCGCTGGAAACACCATATATTTT. Encoded protein: CASSPYGDTAGNTIYF.

The chain has TRBV27 and TRBJ1-6; no reliable D call. Germline V gives CDR1 MNHEY, CDR2 SMNVEV (reference sequence). Between the trimmed V and J ends, which lost 5 bases and 14 bases, there was a span of 25 bases. The CDR3 is made up of 16 amino acids. CDR3 in amino acids: CASSLLMTLEMNSLHF. The CDR3, as DNA: TGTGCCAGCAGTCTACTCATGACCCTTGAAATGAATTCCCTCCACTTT.